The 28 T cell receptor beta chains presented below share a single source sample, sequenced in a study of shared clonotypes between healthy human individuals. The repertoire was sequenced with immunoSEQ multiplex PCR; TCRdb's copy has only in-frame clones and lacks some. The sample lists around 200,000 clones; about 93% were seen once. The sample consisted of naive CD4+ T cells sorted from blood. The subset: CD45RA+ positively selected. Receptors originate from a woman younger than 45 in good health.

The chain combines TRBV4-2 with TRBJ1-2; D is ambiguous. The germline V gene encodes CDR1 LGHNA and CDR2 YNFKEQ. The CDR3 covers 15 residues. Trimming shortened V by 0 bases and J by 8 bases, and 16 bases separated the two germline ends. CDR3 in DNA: TGTGCCAGCAGCCAAGAGGGGTCGGGGATACGGGGCTACACCTTC. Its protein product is CASSQEGSGIRGYTF.

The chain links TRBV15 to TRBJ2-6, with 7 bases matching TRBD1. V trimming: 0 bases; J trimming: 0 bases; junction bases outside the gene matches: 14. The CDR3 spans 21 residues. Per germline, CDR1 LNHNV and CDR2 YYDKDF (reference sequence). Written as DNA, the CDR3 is TGTGCCACCAGCAGAGAGGGGTCCTGGGACAGTATTAACTCTGGGGCCAACGTCCTGACTTTC. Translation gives CATSREGSWDSINSGANVLTF.

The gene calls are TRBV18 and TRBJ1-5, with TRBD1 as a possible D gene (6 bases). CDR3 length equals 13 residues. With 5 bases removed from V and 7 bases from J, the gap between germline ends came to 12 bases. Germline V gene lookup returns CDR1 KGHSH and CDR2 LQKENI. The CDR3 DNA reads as TGTGCCAGCTCAATCAGTGGGGGCCAGCCCCAGCATTTT. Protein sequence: CASSISGGQPQHF.

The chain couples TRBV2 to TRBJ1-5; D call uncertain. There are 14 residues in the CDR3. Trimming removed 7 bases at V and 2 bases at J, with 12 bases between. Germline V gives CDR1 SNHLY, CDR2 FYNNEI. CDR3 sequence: CASTTRGGNQPQHF. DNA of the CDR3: TGTGCCAGCACCACACGGGGAGGCAATCAGCCCCAGCATTTT.

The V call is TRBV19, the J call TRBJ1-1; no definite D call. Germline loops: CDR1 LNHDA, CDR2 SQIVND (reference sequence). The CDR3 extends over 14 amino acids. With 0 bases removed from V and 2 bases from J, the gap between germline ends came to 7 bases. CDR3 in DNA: TGTGCCAGTAGTATAGAGGACTTTAACACTGAAGCTTTCTTT. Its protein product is CASSIEDFNTEAFF.

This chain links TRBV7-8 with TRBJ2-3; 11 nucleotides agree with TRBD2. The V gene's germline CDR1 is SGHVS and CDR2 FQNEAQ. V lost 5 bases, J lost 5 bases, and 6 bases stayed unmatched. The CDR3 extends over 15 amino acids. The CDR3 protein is CASSPTSGVRDTQYF. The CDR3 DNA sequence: TGTGCCAGCAGCCCGACTAGCGGGGTAAGAGATACGCAGTATTTT.

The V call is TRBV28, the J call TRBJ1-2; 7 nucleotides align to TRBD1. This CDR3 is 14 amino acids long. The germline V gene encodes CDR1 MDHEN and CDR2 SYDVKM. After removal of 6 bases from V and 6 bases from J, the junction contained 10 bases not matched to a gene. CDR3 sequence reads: CASSRNRGIDGYTF. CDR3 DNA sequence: TGTGCCAGCAGCAGAAACAGGGGTATAGATGGCTACACCTTC.

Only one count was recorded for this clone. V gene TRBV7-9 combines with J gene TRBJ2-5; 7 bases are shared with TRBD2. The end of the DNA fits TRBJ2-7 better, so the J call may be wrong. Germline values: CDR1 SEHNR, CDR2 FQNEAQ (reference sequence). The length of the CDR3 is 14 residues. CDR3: CASSRSSGAYEQYF. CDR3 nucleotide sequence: TGTGCCAGCAGCCGTTCAAGCGGGGCCTACGAGCAGTACTTC.

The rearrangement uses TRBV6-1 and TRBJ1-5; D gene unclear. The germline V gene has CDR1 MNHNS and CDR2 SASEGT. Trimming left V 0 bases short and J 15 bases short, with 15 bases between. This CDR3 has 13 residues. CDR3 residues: CASSEAPPGGRHF. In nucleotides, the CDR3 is TGTGCCAGCAGTGAAGCGCCTCCAGGAGGGCGGCATTTT.

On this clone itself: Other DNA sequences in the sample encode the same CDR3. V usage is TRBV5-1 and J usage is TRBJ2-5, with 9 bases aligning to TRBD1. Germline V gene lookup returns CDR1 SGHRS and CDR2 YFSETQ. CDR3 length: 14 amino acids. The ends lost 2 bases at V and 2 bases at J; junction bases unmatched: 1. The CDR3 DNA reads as TGCGCCAGCAGCTTTGGGACAGGGCAAGAGACCCAGTACTTC. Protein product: CASSFGTGQETQYF.

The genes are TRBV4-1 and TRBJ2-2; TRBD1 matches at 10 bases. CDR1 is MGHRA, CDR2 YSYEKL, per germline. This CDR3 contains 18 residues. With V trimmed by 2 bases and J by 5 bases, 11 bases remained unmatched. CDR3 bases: TGCGCCAGCAGCCAACGTACAAGGGACAGGGGAGCGACCGGGGAGCTGTTTTTT. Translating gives CASSQRTRDRGATGELFF.

The CDR3 nucleotides read TGTGCCAGCTCACCTGACGGTTACGAGCAGTACTTC. Amino acid sequence: CASSPDGYEQYF. The rearrangement links TRBV18 to TRBJ2-7; D remains unclear. The CDR3 loop spans 12 amino acids. Germline assignment: CDR1 KGHSH and CDR2 LQKENI. V was pared by 3 bases and J by 4 bases, with 7 bases between. Full variable domain (rest looked up from reference TRBV18 and TRBJ2-7): NAGVMQNPRHLVRRRGQEARLRCSPMKGHSHVYWYRQLPEEGLKFMVYLQKENIIDESGMPKERFSAEFPKEGPSILRIQQVVRGDSAAYFCASSPDGYEQYFGPGTRLTVT.

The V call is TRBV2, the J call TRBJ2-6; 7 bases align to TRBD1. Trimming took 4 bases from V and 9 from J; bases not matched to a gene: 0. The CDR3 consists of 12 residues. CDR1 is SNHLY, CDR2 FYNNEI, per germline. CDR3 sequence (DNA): TGTGCCAGCAGTGGGGACAGCAACGTCCTGACTTTC. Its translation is CASSGDSNVLTF. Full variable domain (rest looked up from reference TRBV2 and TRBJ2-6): EPEVTQTPSHQVTQMGQEVILRCVPISNHLYFYWYRQILGQKVEFLVSFYNNEISEKSEIFDDQFSVERPDGSNFTLKIRSTKLEDSAMYFCASSGDSNVLTFGAGSRLTVL.

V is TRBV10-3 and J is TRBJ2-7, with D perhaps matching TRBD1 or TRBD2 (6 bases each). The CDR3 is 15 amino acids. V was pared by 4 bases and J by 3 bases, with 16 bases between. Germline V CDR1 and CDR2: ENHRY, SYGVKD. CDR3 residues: CAISGGATRVYEQYF. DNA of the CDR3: TGTGCCATCAGTGGGGGGGCGACGAGGGTCTACGAGCAGTACTTC.

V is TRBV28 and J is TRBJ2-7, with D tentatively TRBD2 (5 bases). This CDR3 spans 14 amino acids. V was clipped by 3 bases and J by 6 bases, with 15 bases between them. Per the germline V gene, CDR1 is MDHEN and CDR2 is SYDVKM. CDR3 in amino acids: CASSFSPRSGEQYF. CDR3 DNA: TGTGCCAGCAGTTTTTCTCCGCGGAGCGGCGAGCAGTACTTC.

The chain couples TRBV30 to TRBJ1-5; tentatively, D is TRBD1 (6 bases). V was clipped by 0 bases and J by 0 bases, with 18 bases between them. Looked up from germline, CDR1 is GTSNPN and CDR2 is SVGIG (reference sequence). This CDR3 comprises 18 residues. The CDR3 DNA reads TGTGCCTGGAGTGTACGGTTGGGGGGACAAGCTAGCAATCAGCCCCAGCATTTT. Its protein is CAWSVRLGGQASNQPQHF.

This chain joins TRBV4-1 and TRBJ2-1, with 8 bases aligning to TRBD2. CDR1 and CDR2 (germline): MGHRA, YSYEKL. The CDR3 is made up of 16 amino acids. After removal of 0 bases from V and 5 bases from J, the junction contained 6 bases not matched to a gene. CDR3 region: CASSQDDAGGDNEQFF. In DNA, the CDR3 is TGCGCCAGCAGCCAAGATGATGCGGGAGGCGACAATGAGCAGTTCTTC.

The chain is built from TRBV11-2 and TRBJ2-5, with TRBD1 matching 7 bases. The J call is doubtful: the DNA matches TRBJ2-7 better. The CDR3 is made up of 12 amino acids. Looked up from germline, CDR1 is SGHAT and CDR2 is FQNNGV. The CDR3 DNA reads TGTGCCAGCAGCTCAGGGGGCTACGAGCAGTACTTC. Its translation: CASSSGGYEQYF.

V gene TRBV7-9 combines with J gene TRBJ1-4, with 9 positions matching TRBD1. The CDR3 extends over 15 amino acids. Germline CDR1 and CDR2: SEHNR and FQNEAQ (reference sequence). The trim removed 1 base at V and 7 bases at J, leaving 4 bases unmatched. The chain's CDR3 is CASSLVQGAAEKLFF. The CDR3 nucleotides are TGTGCCAGCAGCTTAGTACAGGGGGCGGCTGAAAAACTGTTTTTT. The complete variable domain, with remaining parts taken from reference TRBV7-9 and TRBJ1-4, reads DTGVSQNPRHKITKRGQNVTFRCDPISEHNRLYWYRQTLGQGPEFLTYFQNEAQLEKSRLLSDRFSAERPKGSFSTLEIQRTEQGDSAMYLCASSLVQGAAEKLFFGSGTQLSVL.

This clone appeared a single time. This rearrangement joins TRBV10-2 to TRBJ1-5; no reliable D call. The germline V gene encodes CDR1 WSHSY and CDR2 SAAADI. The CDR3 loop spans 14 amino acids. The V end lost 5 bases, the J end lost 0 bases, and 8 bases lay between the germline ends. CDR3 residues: CASSRGDSNQPQHF. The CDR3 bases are TGCGCCAGCAGTAGAGGAGATAGCAATCAGCCCCAGCATTTT.

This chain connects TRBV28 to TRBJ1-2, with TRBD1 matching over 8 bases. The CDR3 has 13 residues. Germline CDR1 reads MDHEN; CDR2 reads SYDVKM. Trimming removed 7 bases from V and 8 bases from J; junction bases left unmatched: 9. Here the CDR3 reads CASIPGGAGGYTF. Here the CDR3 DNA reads TGTGCCAGCATTCCAGGGGGCGCGGGAGGCTACACCTTC.

CDR3 nucleotides: TGTGCCAGCAGTTTTGTGCTAGCGGGAGGCGATGAGCAGTTCTTC. It yields the protein CASSFVLAGGDEQFF. The chain recombines TRBV28 with TRBJ2-1; 11 bases are shared with TRBD2. Trimming removed 3 bases from V and 8 bases from J; junction bases left unmatched: 6. This CDR3 is 15 amino acids long. CDR1 and CDR2 (germline): MDHEN, SYDVKM.

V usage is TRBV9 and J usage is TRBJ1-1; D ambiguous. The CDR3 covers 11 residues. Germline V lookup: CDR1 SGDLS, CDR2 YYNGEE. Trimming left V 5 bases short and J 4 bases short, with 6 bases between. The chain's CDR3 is CASSRGTEAFF. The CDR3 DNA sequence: TGTGCCAGCAGTCGTGGCACTGAAGCTTTCTTT.

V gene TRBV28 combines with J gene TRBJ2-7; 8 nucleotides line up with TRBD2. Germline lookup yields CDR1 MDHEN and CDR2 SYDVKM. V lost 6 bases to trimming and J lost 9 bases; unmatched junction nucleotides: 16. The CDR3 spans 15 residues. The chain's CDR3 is CASSGSGGIRGGQYF. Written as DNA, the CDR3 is TGTGCCAGCAGCGGCAGCGGGGGAATTCGCGGCGGGCAGTACTTC.

The CDR3 DNA reads as TGCGCCAGCAGCCAAGTGGCCAGGGCGCGTGGGGACTATGGCTACACCTTC. Encoded protein: CASSQVARARGDYGYTF. V is TRBV4-1 and J is TRBJ1-2, with D tentatively TRBD1 (5 bases). The germline V gene has CDR1 MGHRA and CDR2 YSYEKL. This CDR3 is built from 17 residues. V lost 1 base, J lost 3 bases, and 18 bases lay in between.

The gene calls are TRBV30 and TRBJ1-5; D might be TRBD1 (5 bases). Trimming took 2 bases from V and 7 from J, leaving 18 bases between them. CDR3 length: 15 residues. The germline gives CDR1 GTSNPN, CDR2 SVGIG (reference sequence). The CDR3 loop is CAWSTRGRALQPQHF. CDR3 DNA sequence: TGTGCCTGGAGTACACGGGGCAGGGCTTTGCAGCCCCAGCATTTT.

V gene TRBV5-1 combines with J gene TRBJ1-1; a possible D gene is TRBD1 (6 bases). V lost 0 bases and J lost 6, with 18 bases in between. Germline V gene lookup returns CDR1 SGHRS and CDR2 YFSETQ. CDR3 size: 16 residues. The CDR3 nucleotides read TGCGCCAGCAGCTTGGGTGCACACAGGGTTGGCTCTGAAGCTTTCTTT. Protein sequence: CASSLGAHRVGSEAFF.

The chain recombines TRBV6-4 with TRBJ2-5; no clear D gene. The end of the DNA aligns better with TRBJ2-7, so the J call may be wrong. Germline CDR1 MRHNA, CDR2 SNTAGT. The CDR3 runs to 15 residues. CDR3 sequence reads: CASSDSSRSSYEQYF. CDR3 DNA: TGTGCCAGCAGTGACTCGAGCCGTAGCTCCTACGAGCAGTACTTC.